The 4 T cell receptor beta chains reported below all come from one sample, sequenced in a study of CD8 T cells in ankylosing spondylitis. Using its own MiXCR run on the 5' RACE reads, TCRdb lists one record per CDR3 protein. Of 700,000 or so distinct CDR3 sequences listed, roughly 20% were seen once; the top ten hold over 15%. Overall study findings and caveats: Within ankylosing spondylitis blood, a TCR beta motif made up of under 10 highly homologous variants appeared to be characteristic.

These receptors are not linked to any known antigen. Specimen: blood, either unsorted or a sorted T cell fraction (not recorded which). The receptors come from a male donor with ankylosing spondylitis.

The V gene is TRBV4-1, the J gene TRBJ1-5; tentatively, D is TRBD1 (6 bases). This CDR3 contains 15 residues. CDR1 MGHRA and CDR2 YSYEKL come from the germline V gene. V gave up 0 bases and J gave up 6 bases, with 12 bases separating them. The CDR3 is CASSQEGGRIQPQHF. As DNA, the CDR3 is TGCGCCAGCAGCCAAGAAGGGGGGCGCATTCAGCCCCAGCATTTT.

Comments on this clonotype: One end of the junction varies from germline; a read error may be responsible. This chain uses TRBV12-3 or TRBV12-4 with TRBJ2-1; perhaps D is TRBD1 or TRBD2 (5 bases each). The CDR3 runs to 15 residues. The CDR3 spells CASSIAWGIDNEQFF. CDR3 coding DNA: TGTGCCAGCAGTATAGCGTGGGGGATCGACAATGAGCAGTTCTTC.

J is TRBJ2-1 and V is TRBV5-1; D possibly corresponds to TRBD1 (5 bases). The CDR3 runs to 16 residues. Germline V gives CDR1 SGHRS, CDR2 YFSETQ. The ends were cut back, 4 bases at V and 4 bases at J, with 18 bases in the middle. The CDR3 reads CASSATTGAEYNEQFF. The DNA for the CDR3 is TGCGCCAGCAGCGCTACAACAGGTGCGGAATACAATGAGCAGTTCTTC.

DNA of the CDR3: TGTGCCAGCAGCGGTGACCAATCCTACGAGCAGTACTTC. Its translation: CASSGDQSYEQYF. The chain uses TRBV9 and TRBJ2-7, with D hard to call. CDR1 and CDR2 from the germline V gene are SGDLS and YYNGEE. The CDR3 sequence is 13 residues long. V was clipped by 3 bases and J by 1 base, with 8 bases between them.